Listed below are T cell receptor beta chains from one sample, sequenced in a study of blood T cells in healthy people across ages. From the 5' RACE reads, TCRdb called clonotypes with MiXCR, one entry per CDR3 protein. The sample includes around 820,000 distinct CDR3 sequences, around a quarter seen only once; the top ten take 3% to 4%. The same sample was also used in a study of T cells of mothers and their children.

The sequenced material came from blood. These TCRs come from a boy between 10 and 17 years old in good health. The CDR3 runs from the conserved cysteine through the conserved F or W. The D gene is left open where the match is weak. Clone size is not always given. Where it is, it says once, few, many or a class for expanded clones.

CDR3 DNA: TGCAGTGCTAGGGGGGCGACTAGCGGGGATCAAGAGACCCAGTACTTC; CDR3 protein: CSARGATSGDQETQYF; D gene: TRBD2; J gene: TRBJ2-5; V gene: TRBV20-1; clone size: few
CDR3 DNA: TGCGCCAGCAGCCAAGCTGTGACAGGGGGCATTTCTGGGGCCAACGTCCTGACTTTC; CDR3 protein: CASSQAVTGGISGANVLTF; D gene: TRBD1; J gene: TRBJ2-6; V gene: TRBV4-3; clone size: few
CDR3 DNA: TGCAGCGTTGAAGGGGACGGAAACACTGAAGCTTTCTTT; CDR3 protein: CSVEGDGNTEAFF; D gene: .; J gene: TRBJ1-1; V gene: TRBV29-1; clone size: .
CDR3 DNA: TGTGCCATCAGTGACGGGGATCAGCCCCAGCATTTT; CDR3 protein: CAISDGDQPQHF; D gene: .; J gene: TRBJ1-5; V gene: TRBV10-3; clone size: many
CDR3 DNA: TGCGCCAGCAGCCAAGATAATAGCGAAACGTACCAAGAGACCCAGTACTTC; CDR3 protein: CASSQDNSETYQETQYF; D gene: .; J gene: TRBJ2-5; V gene: TRBV4-1; clone size: .
CDR3 DNA: TGTGCCAGCAGCTTACCAGGGACAGTTCCTTACAATGAGCAGTTCTTC; CDR3 protein: CASSLPGTVPYNEQFF; D gene: TRBD1; J gene: TRBJ2-1; V gene: TRBV7-2; clone size: many
CDR3 DNA: TGCAGTGCTAGATCCCCCGCACAGTCAAGCTTGGGTGGCTACACCTTC; CDR3 protein: CSARSPAQSSLGGYTF; D gene: .; J gene: TRBJ1-2; V gene: TRBV20-1; clone size: .
CDR3 DNA: TGTGCCACCTCGACCCTTGGGGGGCAAGAGACCCAGTACTTC; CDR3 protein: CATSTLGGQETQYF; D gene: .; J gene: TRBJ2-5; V gene: TRBV24-1; clone size: .
CDR3 DNA: TGTGCCAGCAGTTTGGCCCTTACAGATACGCAGTATTTT; CDR3 protein: CASSLALTDTQYF; D gene: .; J gene: TRBJ2-3; V gene: TRBV27; clone size: few
CDR3 DNA: TGTGCCAGCAGCTTAGAAGTTTCGGACGGCGCCTATGGCTACACCTTC; CDR3 protein: CASSLEVSDGAYGYTF; D gene: .; J gene: TRBJ1-2; V gene: TRBV7-2; clone size: .
CDR3 DNA: TGCGCCAGCAGCCAAGTGGCTAGCGATTACACCGGGGAGCTGTTTTTT; CDR3 protein: CASSQVASDYTGELFF; D gene: .; J gene: TRBJ2-2; V gene: TRBV4-1; clone size: .
CDR3 DNA: TGTGCCAGCAGTCCTATCACACTCCGGGACGGCAATGAAAAACTGTTTTTT; CDR3 protein: CASSPITLRDGNEKLFF; D gene: .; J gene: TRBJ1-4; V gene: TRBV28; clone size: .
CDR3 DNA: TGTGCCAGCAGTTACACCCTACAGAGCTACGAGCAGTACTTC; CDR3 protein: CASSYTLQSYEQYF; D gene: .; J gene: TRBJ2-7; V gene: TRBV6-2/TRBV6-3; clone size: few
CDR3 DNA: TGTGCCAGCAGTTTTGTCAGGAGGGGTGAGCAGCTCTTC; CDR3 protein: CASSFVRRGEQLF; D gene: .; J gene: TRBJ2-1; V gene: TRBV12-3/TRBV12-4; clone size: .
CDR3 DNA: TGTGCCAGCAGTTTAGGGGGTATCCGTCACGAGCAGTACTTC; CDR3 protein: CASSLGGIRHEQYF; D gene: .; J gene: TRBJ2-7; V gene: TRBV27; clone size: few
CDR3 DNA: TGTGCCAGCAGCCCGGGGGGGCCAGGGAGGAATTCACCCCTCCACTTT; CDR3 protein: CASSPGGPGRNSPLHF; D gene: .; J gene: TRBJ1-6; V gene: TRBV5-6; clone size: many
CDR3 DNA: TGCAGTGCTGGGGGAAGAACGGGGAAAATGGGGGGCTACACCTTC; CDR3 protein: CSAGGRTGKMGGYTF; D gene: .; J gene: TRBJ1-2; V gene: TRBV20-1; clone size: few
CDR3 DNA: TGTGCCAGCAGTTCGGGTCTTGAGACCCAGTACTTC; CDR3 protein: CASSSGLETQYF; D gene: .; J gene: TRBJ2-5; V gene: TRBV6-6; clone size: .
CDR3 DNA: TGTGCCGGCAGCTCAGACAGGGGGCAAAGGGAGACCCAGTACTTC; CDR3 protein: CAGSSDRGQRETQYF; D gene: TRBD1; J gene: TRBJ2-5; V gene: TRBV5-6; clone size: .
CDR3 DNA: TGTGCCAGCAGCAAATCGGACCCTGGGGCCAACGTCCTGACTTTC; CDR3 protein: CASSKSDPGANVLTF; D gene: .; J gene: TRBJ2-6; V gene: TRBV7-2; clone size: .
CDR3 DNA: TGTGCCAGCGGGACCGCGGCCGAGCAGTACTTC; CDR3 protein: CASGTAAEQYF; D gene: .; J gene: TRBJ2-7; V gene: TRBV27; clone size: .
CDR3 DNA: TGTGCCAGCAGCTTAAAGGGAACAAGGGGCATCCACAATGAGCAGTTCTTC; CDR3 protein: CASSLKGTRGIHNEQFF; D gene: .; J gene: TRBJ2-1; V gene: TRBV7-9; clone size: .
CDR3 DNA: TGTGCCAGCAGCCAAGTGACTAGCGGGAGGGCCCAAGAGACCCAGTACTTC; CDR3 protein: CASSQVTSGRAQETQYF; D gene: TRBD2; J gene: TRBJ2-5; V gene: TRBV4-2; clone size: .
CDR3 DNA: TGCGCCAGCAGCTTGATTGGGGACTATGAAAAACTGTTTTTT; CDR3 protein: CASSLIGDYEKLFF; D gene: .; J gene: TRBJ1-4; V gene: TRBV5-1; clone size: .
CDR3 DNA: TGCGCCAGCAGCCAATTAGCGGATCCTAGCACAGATACGCAGTATTTT; CDR3 protein: CASSQLADPSTDTQYF; D gene: .; J gene: TRBJ2-3; V gene: TRBV4-3; clone size: .
CDR3 DNA: TGTGCCAGCAGTAAAGACCACCGGGGCTATAATTCACCCCTCCACTTT; CDR3 protein: CASSKDHRGYNSPLHF; D gene: .; J gene: TRBJ1-6; V gene: TRBV6-2/TRBV6-3; clone size: many
CDR3 DNA: TGTGCCAGCAGTGAGTGGGGACAGGGGAGTGGAATCGGTGGCTACACCTTC; CDR3 protein: CASSEWGQGSGIGGYTF; D gene: TRBD1; J gene: TRBJ1-2; V gene: TRBV27; clone size: few
CDR3 DNA: TGCAGTGCTAAAGGGAGAGAGACCCAGTACTTC; CDR3 protein: CSAKGRETQYF; D gene: .; J gene: TRBJ2-5; V gene: TRBV20-1; clone size: .
CDR3 DNA: TGTGCCAGCAGTGAATGGGATAGAACAGATACGCAGTATTTT; CDR3 protein: CASSEWDRTDTQYF; D gene: .; J gene: TRBJ2-3; V gene: TRBV25-1; clone size: .
CDR3 DNA: TGTGCCAGCAGCCTCCGGGGTTCCGGGACAGGGAGCGTGGAGAATTCACCCCTCCACTTT; CDR3 protein: CASSLRGSGTGSVENSPLHF; D gene: TRBD1; J gene: TRBJ1-6; V gene: TRBV7-3; clone size: few
CDR3 DNA: TGTGCCAGCGGAGGGACTAGCGGCAGATTCACAGATACGCAGTATTTT; CDR3 protein: CASGGTSGRFTDTQYF; D gene: TRBD2; J gene: TRBJ2-3; V gene: TRBV6-2/TRBV6-3; clone size: few
CDR3 DNA: TGCGCCAGCAGCCAAGACCCAGACGGTAATGAACAACTGTTTTTT; CDR3 protein: CASSQDPDGNEQLFF; D gene: .; J gene: TRBJ1-4; V gene: TRBV4-3; clone size: .